This T cell receptor (beta chain) is drawn from a study of cytomegalovirus exposure and HLA in healthy donors. Study-level points and caveats: TCR beta sequences reportedly predicted most subjects' HLA-A and HLA-B alleles accurately.

Researchers ran the PCR with 60 Vbeta and 13 Jbeta primers. Using immunoSEQ multiplex PCR, the repertoire was profiled, and TCRdb retains in-frame clones only, with some absent. Of about 150,000 clones detected, 75% appear once; the ten largest clones hold around 10%. V was cut by 4 bases and J by 6 bases, with 10 bases left in between. Germline V CDR1 and CDR2: SQVTM, ANQGSEA. The CDR3 runs 12 residues. About this clone: Its antigen is unknown.

This clonotype originated in a man aged 18 to 35 in good health and CMV-seropositive. The V call is TRBV29-1, the J call TRBJ2-1; a weak D match, TRBD1 (5 bases). The specimen sequenced was PBMCs. The CDR3 bases are TGCAGCGTTGCCCCAGGGTTCAATGAGCAGTTCTTC. It is translated as CSVAPGFNEQFF.